The T cell receptor (beta chain) described here comes from a study of OX40 agonist ivuxolimab in advanced cancers. About the research overall: The drug used for patients, ivuxolimab, was an agonistic anti-OX40 (CD134) antibody. Three patients showed partial responses: one hepatocellular carcinoma and two cutaneous melanoma cases.

General observations from the study: With doses of 0.1-3.0 mg/kg, partial responders showed among the lowest clonal expansion.

Repertoires were generated with immunoSEQ multiplex PCR, while TCRdb's copy carries only in-frame clones and drops some. This sample yields approximately 58,000 clones, of which around 83% are seen a single time; 3% belongs to the top ten. Notes on this clone: The antigen is unknown.

V lost 5 bases to trimming and J lost 2 bases; unmatched junction nucleotides: 4. CDR3 size: 15 residues. Per the germline V gene, CDR1 is SGHDT and CDR2 is YYEEEE. The V gene is TRBV5-6, the J gene TRBJ2-1; 10 bases match TRBD1. Here the sequenced sample was CD4+ or CD8+ T cells sorted from blood, taken in a trial of the OX40 agonist ivuxolimab. This TCR derives from an adult with an advanced solid tumor such as melanoma, head and neck, liver or kidney cancer. The chain's CDR3 is CASSTGTGAYNEQFF. CDR3 DNA: TGTGCCAGCAGTACCGGGACAGGGGCCTACAATGAGCAGTTCTTC.